This passage covers 20 T cell receptor beta chains from one sample sequenced in a study of blood T cell repertoires in COVID-19. Clones were sequenced by immunoSEQ multiplex PCR, and TCRdb holds only the in-frame ones, with some missing. Of under 300,000 clones in the sample, about 86% were seen once. The sample comprised peripheral blood. The origin of the receptors is a woman aged 55-69 years with active or convalescent COVID-19.

The rearrangement uses TRBV4-2 and TRBJ1-1; D is perhaps TRBD1 (6 bases). V was cut by 0 bases and J by 6 bases, with 8 bases left in between. Per germline, CDR1 LGHNA and CDR2 YNFKEQ. This CDR3 has 13 residues. Here the CDR3 reads CASSQDGGSEAFF. In DNA form, the CDR3 reads TGTGCCAGCAGCCAAGATGGGGGCTCTGAAGCTTTCTTT.

The rearrangement links TRBV2 to TRBJ1-2; D might be TRBD1 (6 bases). V lost 6 bases and J 4 bases, leaving 18 bases between the germline ends. The germline gives CDR1 SNHLY, CDR2 FYNNEI. CDR3 size: 15 residues. The CDR3 DNA reads as TGTGCCAGCAGCGGAGGCGGCAGGGGCGCCTATGGCTACACCTTC. It is translated as CASSGGGRGAYGYTF.

The sample holds one count of this clone. The chain joins TRBV12-5 to TRBJ2-1, with D possibly being TRBD1 (5 bases). This CDR3 comprises 13 residues. Looked up from germline, CDR1 is LGHNT and CDR2 is FRNRAP. Trimming stripped 8 bases from V and 7 bases from J, with 15 bases between. CDR3 bases: TGTGCTAGTTCCCAGGGTCCGTGGAATGAGCAGTTCTTC. Translation gives CASSQGPWNEQFF.

Here the CDR3 DNA reads TGTGCCTGCGTGGATTTCCGGGACAGGGTGGCCGTGCGGGAAAAACTGTTTTTT. Protein sequence: CACVDFRDRVAVREKLFF. The rearrangement uses TRBV30 and TRBJ1-4; 9 positions agree with TRBD1. CDR1 is GTSNPN, CDR2 SVGIG, per germline (reference sequence). The CDR3 sequence is 18 residues long. The V segment lost 6 bases and the J segment 8 bases; nucleotides outside the gene matches: 22.

This chain's CDR3 is CATTPGTAYNEQFF. CDR3 sequence (DNA): TGTGCCACTACCCCCGGGACAGCATACAATGAGCAGTTCTTC. This chain uses TRBV15 with TRBJ2-1, with 7 bases aligning to TRBD1. V lost 9 bases to trimming and J lost 4 bases; unmatched junction nucleotides: 9. In germline, CDR1 is LNHNV, CDR2 YYDKDF (reference sequence). The CDR3 extends over 14 amino acids.

The V and J genes are TRBV27 and TRBJ1-1; D may be TRBD1 (6 bases). The CDR3 covers 14 residues. Looked up from germline, CDR1 is MNHEY and CDR2 is SMNVEV (reference sequence). Trimming removed 6 bases from V and 1 base from J, with 12 bases in between. CDR3 coding DNA: TGTGCCAGCAGACCACCCAGGGGGAACACTGAAGCTTTCTTT. It specifies CASRPPRGNTEAFF.

The gene calls are TRBV6-2 or TRBV6-3 and TRBJ1-5, with D possibly being TRBD1 (5 bases). The germline V and J ends were trimmed by 1 base and 5 bases, with 6 bases remaining between them. Germline CDR1 MNHEY, CDR2 SVGEGT. The CDR3 is made up of 13 amino acids. CDR3 in DNA: TGTGCCAGCAGTTACTTCAGGGATCAGCCCCAGCATTTT. Protein product: CASSYFRDQPQHF.

The chain uses TRBV11-2 and TRBJ2-1, with a possible D match to TRBD2 (6 bases). This CDR3 contains 13 residues. Trimming removed 5 bases from V and 2 bases from J, with 7 bases in between. Germline lookup yields CDR1 SGHAT and CDR2 FQNNGV. The CDR3: CASSPGAYNEQFF. CDR3 bases: TGTGCCAGCAGCCCGGGGGCCTACAATGAGCAGTTCTTC.

In nucleotides, the CDR3 is TGTGCCAGCAGTGTCGAGACAGGGGATTCACCCCTCCACTTT. Protein product: CASSVETGDSPLHF. J is TRBJ1-6 and V is TRBV6-4, with 8 bases that match TRBD1. Germline CDR1 reads MRHNA; CDR2 reads SNTAGT. With V trimmed by 4 bases and J by 8 bases, 4 bases remained unmatched. CDR3 length: 14 amino acids.

This chain connects TRBV15 to TRBJ1-4; TRBD1 is a possible D gene (5 bases). Trimming shortened V by 0 bases and J by 4 bases, and 9 bases separated the two germline ends. CDR1 and CDR2 (germline): LNHNV, YYDKDF (reference sequence). The CDR3 has 15 amino acids. The CDR3 spells CATSRDPGYNEKLFF. The CDR3 region has the DNA TGTGCCACCAGCAGAGATCCAGGGTATAATGAAAAACTGTTTTTT.

This CDR3 reads CASSLRGGTETQYF. The CDR3, as DNA: TGTGCCAGCAGCTTACGGGGGGGGACAGAGACCCAGTACTTC. The chain employs TRBV7-2 and TRBJ2-5, with 8 bases that match TRBD2. This CDR3 is built from 14 residues. J gave up 4 bases and V 2 bases, and 3 bases lay outside the gene matches. CDR1 and CDR2 from the germline V gene are SGHTA and FQGNSA.

This clone was seen once. The chain employs TRBV19 and TRBJ2-7; 11 nucleotides align to TRBD2. With V trimmed by 8 bases and J by 7 bases, 13 bases remained unmatched. CDR3 length: 15 amino acids. Germline CDR1 LNHDA, CDR2 SQIVND (reference sequence). The CDR3 DNA is TGTGCCAGTTCCCTAGCGGGGGGCGCGTCTCATGAGCAGTACTTC. Its translation is CASSLAGGASHEQYF.

This sequence joins TRBV9 and TRBJ2-7, with a possible D match to TRBD2 (5 bases). Trimming pared 4 bases from V and 4 bases from J, leaving 15 bases between. The CDR3 has 14 amino acids. CDR1 is SGDLS and CDR2 is YYNGEE in the germline V gene. This CDR3 is CASSPEGTRYEQYF. The CDR3 nucleotides read TGTGCCAGCAGCCCAGAGGGAACGCGTTACGAGCAGTACTTC.

The V call is TRBV18, the J call TRBJ1-6; TRBD1 aligns across 7 bases. The CDR3 has 15 residues. Per germline, CDR1 KGHSH and CDR2 LQKENI. V was clipped by 0 bases and J by 9 bases; unmatched bases: 5. In DNA form, the CDR3 reads TGTGCCAGCTCACCACCGGCGCAGGGGGGTTCACCCCTCCACTTT. Translation: CASSPPAQGGSPLHF.

J is TRBJ1-5 and V is TRBV2; 7 positions agree with TRBD1. The CDR3 spans 13 residues. The germline V gene encodes CDR1 SNHLY and CDR2 FYNNEI. The J segment lost 11 bases and the V segment lost 4 bases, leaving 8 bases of the junction unmatched. CDR3: CASSGTGEHAQHF. The CDR3 region has the DNA TGTGCCAGCAGTGGGACAGGTGAGCACGCCCAGCATTTT.

This clone was detected only a few times. The sample contains more than one DNA sequence encoding this CDR3. This chain uses TRBV11-2 with TRBJ1-1, with D tentatively TRBD1 (5 bases). The CDR3 contains 13 residues. The V end lost 3 bases, the J end lost 5 bases, and 10 bases lay between the germline ends. The germline gives CDR1 SGHAT, CDR2 FQNNGV. CDR3 nucleotides: TGTGCCAGCAGCTTCGATCGGGGGACTGAAGCTTTCTTT. Amino acids: CASSFDRGTEAFF.

This chain uses TRBV10-3 with TRBJ1-5; possibly TRBD1 for D (6 bases). Between the trimmed V and J ends, which lost 8 bases and 6 bases, there was a span of 17 bases. This CDR3 comprises 14 residues. The germline gives CDR1 ENHRY, CDR2 SYGVKD. CDR3 sequence reads: CAIGLDSGVQPQHF. DNA for the CDR3: TGTGCCATCGGTTTGGACAGCGGAGTTCAGCCCCAGCATTTT.

The chain joins TRBV7-9 to TRBJ2-7; a weak D match, TRBD2 (5 bases). The germline V gene has CDR1 SEHNR and CDR2 FQNEAQ (reference sequence). CDR3 length: 12 amino acids. Trimming left V 4 bases short and J 9 bases short, with 13 bases between. Here the CDR3 reads CASSSGVQGQYF. CDR3 bases: TGTGCCAGCAGCTCCGGGGTCCAAGGGCAGTACTTC.

This rearrangement joins TRBV5-1 to TRBJ1-1, with 10 bases lining up with TRBD1. CDR3 length: 18 residues. The V gene's germline CDR1 is SGHRS and CDR2 YFSETQ. V lost 0 bases and J lost 4; bases outside the gene matches: 12. For the CDR3, the DNA is TGCGCCAGCAGCTTGGCCGAATTGGGGTGGGACAGGGGCACTGAAGCTTTCTTT. The encoded protein is CASSLAELGWDRGTEAFF.

The chain joins TRBV7-9 to TRBJ2-7; TRBD1 agrees at 8 bases. Germline-derived CDR1 and CDR2 are SEHNR and FQNEAQ (reference sequence). V lost 5 bases, J lost 1 base, and 7 bases stayed unmatched. The CDR3 runs 15 residues. CDR3 sequence reads: CASSPRTGQSYEQYF. DNA for the CDR3: TGTGCCAGCAGCCCCCGGACAGGGCAATCCTACGAGCAGTACTTC.